This TCR beta chain was documented in a study of T cells after yellow fever vaccination. Study-level information: With SMART-Seq v4 Ultra Low Input, the fractions containing low cell numbers were prepared.

Findings of the study overall: On re-exposure, the response was weaker but peaked faster, at day 5 versus 15. Contamination of FACS-sorted repertoires by abundant clonotypes from the bulk population could occur.

TCR cDNA was made by 5'RACE template switching, adding a universal primer site and UMIs. TCRdb fed the 5' RACE reads into MiXCR, producing one record per CDR3 protein. This sample yields 200,000 to 250,000 distinct CDR3 sequences, of which roughly 7.2% are seen a single time; more than 0.8% belongs to the top ten. This clonotype was counted at least ten times. Its specificity is unknown. V was clipped by 0 bases and J by 8 bases; unmatched bases: 9. The CDR3 is 15 amino acids. In germline, CDR1 is LNHNV, CDR2 YYDKDF (reference sequence). The TCR was taken from a man aged 25-45 years who received the YFV17D yellow fever vaccine. The rearrangement links TRBV15 to TRBJ2-5, with 7 bases identical to TRBD2. The sequences come from CD4+ T cells sorted from PBMCs, collected 15 days after the yellow fever booster vaccination. The CDR3 bases are TGTGCCACCAGCAGAGATCGGAAGACTAGCAGCACCCAGTACTTC. It yields the protein CATSRDRKTSSTQYF.